This T cell receptor beta chain was retrieved from a study of cytotoxic CD8 clonotypes in ibrutinib-treated CLL. Study-wide results and caveats: The public clonotypes identified were infrequent and showed contraction or stability on treatment.

Trimming stripped 2 bases from V and 1 base from J, with 11 bases between. Germline V gene lookup returns CDR1 SGHRS and CDR2 YFSETQ. The CDR3 runs to 15 residues. The protocol was immunoSEQ multiplex PCR, while the TCRdb copy is restricted to in-frame clones and leaves out a portion. The sample has 57,000 or so clones, 54% seen once; the top ten hold approximately 24%. On this clone itself: Its antigen is not known.

This chain links TRBV5-1 with TRBJ2-3, with a weak D call TRBD2 (5 bases). The sample was PBMCs, taken at disease progression, from a patient treated with ibrutinib. The sequence came from a human donor with chronic lymphocytic leukemia. The CDR3 here is CASSFTLAGTDTQYF. CDR3 bases: TGCGCCAGCAGCTTTACGCTAGCCGGCACAGATACGCAGTATTTT.